This paragraph reports one TCR beta chain. Its antigen is unknown. Measured with immunoSEQ multiplex PCR; TCRdb has only the in-frame clones, and not every one. The repertoire holds about 180,000 clones, with 88% as singletons. The data belong to a study of T cell responses to AZD1222 COVID-19 vaccine. Study conclusions and caveats: Females made up more of the donors, who were largely white British, and clonal diversity may have come out too low. Among those given AZD1222, only five or six were seropositive at baseline.

The germline V gene encodes CDR1 SGHNT and CDR2 YENEEA. The junction had 3 bases not matched to a gene; V was cut back by 2 bases and J by 6 bases. There are 14 residues in the CDR3. This sequence originates from an adult who received the AZD1222 COVID-19 vaccine. Specimen: peripheral blood, collected 28 days after the second AZD1222 dose. The chain recombines TRBV11-3 with TRBJ2-7; 11 bases map to TRBD1. This chain's CDR3 is CASSLRTGGSEQYF. The CDR3 nucleotides read TGTGCCAGCAGCTTAAGGACAGGGGGCTCCGAGCAGTACTTC.